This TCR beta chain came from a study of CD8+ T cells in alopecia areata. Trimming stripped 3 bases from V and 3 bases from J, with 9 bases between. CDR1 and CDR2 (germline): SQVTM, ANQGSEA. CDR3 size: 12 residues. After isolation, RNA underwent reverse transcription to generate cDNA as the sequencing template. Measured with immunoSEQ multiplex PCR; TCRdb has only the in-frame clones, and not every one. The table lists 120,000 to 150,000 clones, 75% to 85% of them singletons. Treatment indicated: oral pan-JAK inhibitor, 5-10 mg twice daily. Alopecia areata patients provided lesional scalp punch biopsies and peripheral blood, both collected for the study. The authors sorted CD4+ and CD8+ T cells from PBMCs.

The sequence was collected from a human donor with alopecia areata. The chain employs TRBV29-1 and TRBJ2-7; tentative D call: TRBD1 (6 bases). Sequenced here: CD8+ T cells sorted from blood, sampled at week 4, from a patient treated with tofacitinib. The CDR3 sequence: CSVEGHDYEQYF. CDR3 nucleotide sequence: TGCAGCGTTGAGGGACACGACTACGAGCAGTACTTC.